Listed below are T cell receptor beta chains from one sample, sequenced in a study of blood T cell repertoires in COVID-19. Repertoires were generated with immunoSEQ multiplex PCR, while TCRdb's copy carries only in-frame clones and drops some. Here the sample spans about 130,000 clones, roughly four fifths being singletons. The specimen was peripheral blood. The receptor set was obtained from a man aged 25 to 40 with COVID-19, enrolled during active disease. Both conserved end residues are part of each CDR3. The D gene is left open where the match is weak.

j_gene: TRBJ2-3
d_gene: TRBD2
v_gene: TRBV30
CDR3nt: TGTGCCTGGAGGGGGGGACTAGCGGGGACCACAGATACGCAGTATTTT
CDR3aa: CAWRGGLAGTTDTQYF

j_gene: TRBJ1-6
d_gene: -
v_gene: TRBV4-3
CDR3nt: TGCGCCAGCAGCCAAGACCTCGGGGGTCTGAATTCACCCCTCCACTTT
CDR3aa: CASSQDLGGLNSPLHF

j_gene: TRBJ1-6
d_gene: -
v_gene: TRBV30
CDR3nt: TGTGCCTGGAGGGACAGCGCTTTTCCCCTCCACTTT
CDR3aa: CAWRDSAFPLHF

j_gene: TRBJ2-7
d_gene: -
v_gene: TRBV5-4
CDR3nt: TGTGCCAGCAGCTTCCACAGGTCCTACGAGCAGTACTTC
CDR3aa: CASSFHRSYEQYF

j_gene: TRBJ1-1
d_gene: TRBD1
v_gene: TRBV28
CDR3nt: TGTGCCAGCGGTAGGGGGCTCGGGACTGAAGCTTTCTTT
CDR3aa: CASGRGLGTEAFF

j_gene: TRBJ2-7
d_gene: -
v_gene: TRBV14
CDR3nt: TGTGCCAGCAGCCAAGTAAAAAACGAGCAGTACTTC
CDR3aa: CASSQVKNEQYF

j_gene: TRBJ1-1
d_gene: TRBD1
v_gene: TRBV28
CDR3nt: TGTGCCAGCAGTTTAGGACAGGGGGTCACTGAAGCTTTCTTT
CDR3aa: CASSLGQGVTEAFF

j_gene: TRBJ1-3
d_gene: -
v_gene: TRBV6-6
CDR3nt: TGTGCCAGCAGTTTCGGGACACCTGGAAACACCATATATTTT
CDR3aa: CASSFGTPGNTIYF

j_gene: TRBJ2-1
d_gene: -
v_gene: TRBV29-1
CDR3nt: TGCAGCGTTGCTGCGGTGAATGAGCAGTTCTTC
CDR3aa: CSVAAVNEQFF

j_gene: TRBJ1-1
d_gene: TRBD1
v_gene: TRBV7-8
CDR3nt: TGTGCCAGCAGCTTCCGACAGGGGGCGGGGGTACGGGAAGCTTTCTTT
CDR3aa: CASSFRQGAGVREAFF

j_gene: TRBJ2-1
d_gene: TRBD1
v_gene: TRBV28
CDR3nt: TGTGCCAGCAGTTCCGAAGGGGGCGGTTTCCGCAATGAGCAGTTCTTC
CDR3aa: CASSSEGGGFRNEQFF